The sequence of this T cell receptor (beta chain) was determined in a study of T-cell memory formation after mild COVID-19. Study details: Most TCR clusters belonged to a single donor. Points from the study as a whole: Of the contracting clones, CD4+ ones lay mainly in CM and EM, and CD8+ ones in EMRA. Certain responding clones were present in pre-infection memory, suggesting participation of cross-reactive memory.

This clonotype turned up a few times. Antigen specificity is unknown. Each CDR3 protein gets one entry after TCRdb re-called the 5' RACE reads with MiXCR. The data show about 400,000 distinct CDR3 sequences, about 22% seen once. CDR1 MNHEY and CDR2 SVGAGI come from the germline V gene. The CDR3 has 16 amino acids. V lost 5 bases to trimming and J lost 4 bases; unmatched junction nucleotides: 11. The TCR was taken from an adult woman who had mild COVID-19 (a few samples of this study predate the infection). Cell type and time point are not known. Material: PBMCs or a T cell subset sorted from them (not recorded which). The chain employs TRBV6-5 and TRBJ1-2; TRBD1 aligns across 9 bases. The CDR3 is CASSKTGQGRGYGYTF. CDR3 sequence (DNA): TGTGCCAGCAGTAAAACTGGACAGGGGCGAGGCTATGGCTACACCTTC.